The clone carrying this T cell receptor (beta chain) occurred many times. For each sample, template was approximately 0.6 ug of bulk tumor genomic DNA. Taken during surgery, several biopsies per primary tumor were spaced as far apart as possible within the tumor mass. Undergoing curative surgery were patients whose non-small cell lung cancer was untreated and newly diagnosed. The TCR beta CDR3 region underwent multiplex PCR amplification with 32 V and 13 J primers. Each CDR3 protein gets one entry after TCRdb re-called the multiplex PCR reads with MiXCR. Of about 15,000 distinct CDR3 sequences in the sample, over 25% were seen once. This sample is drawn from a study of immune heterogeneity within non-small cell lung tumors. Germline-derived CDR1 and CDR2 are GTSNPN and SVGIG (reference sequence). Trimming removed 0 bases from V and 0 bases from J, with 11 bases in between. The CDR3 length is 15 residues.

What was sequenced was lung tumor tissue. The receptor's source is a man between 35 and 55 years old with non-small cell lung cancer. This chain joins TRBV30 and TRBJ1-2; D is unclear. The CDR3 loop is CAWSVSAAPNYGYTF. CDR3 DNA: TGTGCCTGGAGTGTCTCGGCAGCCCCTAACTATGGCTACACCTTC.